These 10 T cell receptor beta chains were sequenced from one sample in a study of T cells expressing NK-cell markers. One entry per CDR3 protein, without DNA, is what TCRdb gives after re-calling the 5' RACE reads. The sample table sets out hundreds of thousands of distinct CDR3 sequences. Source material: blood T cells: a sorted CD56 or NKG2C T cell subset, CD4+ or CD8+ T cells, or bulk PBMC T cells (not recorded which). All receptors derive from a woman between 18 and 75 years old in good health.

This chain joins TRBV6-2 or TRBV6-3 and TRBJ2-5; TCRdb's D call of TRBD2 is untestable without DNA. This CDR3 spans 16 amino acids. From germline, CDR1 is MNHEY and CDR2 SVGEGT. The chain's CDR3 is CASSPPPAGVTETQYF.

The chain joins TRBV12-5 to TRBJ2-1; TCRdb's D call, TRBD1, is unchecked because there is no DNA. There are 15 residues in the CDR3. In germline, CDR1 is LGHNT, CDR2 FRNRAP. This CDR3 reads CASAPRDSSYNEQFF.

This chain uses TRBV20-1 with TRBJ2-1; lacking DNA, the TRBD2 call made by TCRdb goes unchecked. The germline V gene has CDR1 DFQATT and CDR2 SNEGSKA (reference sequence). The CDR3 totals 16 residues. CDR3: CAAPGLAGGRYNEQFF.

V and J are TRBV6-5 and TRBJ1-3; TCRdb designates TRBD1, a call that cannot be tested without DNA. From germline, CDR1 is MNHEY and CDR2 SVGAGI. The CDR3 sequence is 15 residues long. CDR3 region: CASSSGSSSGNTIYF.

The chain is built from TRBV20-1 and TRBJ2-7; TCRdb calls TRBD1, which cannot be checked without DNA. Germline V CDR1 and CDR2: DFQATT, SNEGSKA (reference sequence). The CDR3 contains 14 residues. CDR3 sequence reads: CSALGTEISYEQYF.

The CDR3: CASSIRREVGNEQFF. The gene calls are TRBV19 and TRBJ2-1; the TRBD2 assignment by TCRdb is unverifiable without DNA. Germline values: CDR1 LNHDA, CDR2 SQIVND (reference sequence). CDR3 size: 15 residues.

This chain links TRBV24-1 with TRBJ2-7; the TRBD1 assignment by TCRdb is unverifiable without DNA. Germline V lookup: CDR1 KGHDR, CDR2 SFDVKD. The CDR3 covers 14 residues. The CDR3 loop reads CATSDWGQSREQYF.

V and J are TRBV25-1 and TRBJ1-1; the TRBD1 assignment by TCRdb is unverifiable without DNA. The length of the CDR3 is 13 residues. The germline V gene has CDR1 MGHDK and CDR2 SYGVNS. This chain's CDR3 is CVGRVIEDTEAFF.

The chain links TRBV12-3 or TRBV12-4 to TRBJ2-5; the TCRdb D gene call, TRBD2, has no DNA to confirm it. This CDR3 region has 16 residues. The CDR3 is CASKRTSGNVLETQYF.

V gene TRBV11-2 combines with J gene TRBJ2-1; TCRdb selects TRBD1, and the lack of DNA leaves this call unchecked. Germline-derived CDR1 and CDR2 are SGHAT and FQNNGV. This CDR3 is built from 13 residues. This CDR3 is CASSFSTGGGQFF.